These 21 T cell receptor beta chains were sequenced from one sample in a study of long-term antiretroviral therapy in people with HIV. A v3.0 immunoSEQ assay was performed at survey level. Only in-frame clones appear in the TCRdb table, and some are missing; sequencing was by immunoSEQ multiplex PCR. Of 35,000 to 45,000 clones in the sample, around four fifths were seen once. Sequenced here: unsorted PBMCs, sampled 1 year after starting antiretroviral therapy. Receptors were obtained from a man younger than 35 with HIV.

The CDR3 bases are TGTGCCAGCAGCTCGCTCACTAGCGGGGTCGGGAATGAGCAGTTCTTC. Protein: CASSSLTSGVGNEQFF. The chain carries TRBV13 and TRBJ2-1; 10 bases map to TRBD2. This CDR3 is 16 amino acids long. In germline, CDR1 is PRHDT, CDR2 FYEKMQ (reference sequence). The V segment lost 4 bases and the J segment 7 bases; nucleotides outside the gene matches: 10.

The V and J genes are TRBV14 and TRBJ1-1; 7 positions agree with TRBD1. Germline CDR1 reads SGHDN; CDR2 reads FVKESK. After removal of 4 bases from V and 4 bases from J, the junction contained 6 bases not matched to a gene. The CDR3 is 14 residues long. The CDR3 bases are TGTGCCAGCAGCCCACAGGGGTTGGGCACTGAAGCTTTCTTT. Its translation: CASSPQGLGTEAFF.

V gene TRBV11-2 combines with J gene TRBJ1-1; weak D call: TRBD1 (5 bases). The CDR3 has 12 amino acids. Germline V gene data show CDR1 as SGHAT and CDR2 as FQNNGV. V was trimmed by 5 bases and J by 4 bases, leaving 8 bases between them. The CDR3 spells CASSPGTTEAFF. As DNA, the CDR3 is TGTGCCAGCAGCCCCGGGACCACTGAAGCTTTCTTT. The complete variable domain, with remaining parts taken from reference TRBV11-2 and TRBJ1-1, reads EAGVAQSPRYKIIEKRQSVAFWCNPISGHATLYWYQQILGQGPKLLIQFQNNGVVDDSQLPKDRFSAERLKGVDSTLKIQPAKLEDSAVYLCASSPGTTEAFFGQGTRLTVV.

The V gene is TRBV10-3, the J gene TRBJ2-1; the D gene is possibly TRBD2 (6 bases). The V and J ends lost 0 bases and 1 base respectively, with 10 bases between them. Germline lookup yields CDR1 ENHRY and CDR2 SYGVKD. The CDR3 has 16 amino acids. Here the CDR3 DNA reads TGTGCCATCAGTGAGTCTAAGGGGAGGTCCTACAATGAGCAGTTCTTC. Protein product: CAISESKGRSYNEQFF.

In this sample, this clone turned up a few times. The genes are TRBV27 and TRBJ2-7; tentatively, D is TRBD1 or TRBD2 (5 bases each). Trimming took 5 bases from V and 0 from J, leaving 14 bases between them. Germline values: CDR1 MNHEY, CDR2 SMNVEV (reference sequence). The CDR3 extends over 15 amino acids. The CDR3, as DNA: TGTGCCAGCAGTCCCGCTCGGGGCACCTCCTACGAGCAGTACTTC. It encodes CASSPARGTSYEQYF.

The V call is TRBV25-1, the J call TRBJ2-1; 8 bases are a match to TRBD2. Germline V gives CDR1 MGHDK, CDR2 SYGVNS. V gave up 0 bases and J gave up 9 bases; unmatched junction bases: 7. This CDR3 is built from 15 residues. The CDR3 here is CASSEYNGRVGEQFF. Written as DNA, the CDR3 is TGTGCCAGCAGTGAATATAACGGGAGGGTAGGTGAGCAGTTCTTC.

The chain is built from TRBV11-2 and TRBJ1-2; D not certain. V was trimmed by 1 base and J by 0 bases, leaving 12 bases between them. The CDR3 is 16 residues long. The germline CDR1 and CDR2 sequences are SGHAT and FQNNGV. The CDR3 DNA reads as TGTGCCAGCAGCTTAGTCTCTGCGGGGACTAACTATGGCTACACCTTC. Protein sequence: CASSLVSAGTNYGYTF.

The chain combines TRBV28 with TRBJ1-5; 10 bases agree with TRBD1. The CDR3 loop spans 16 amino acids. V was clipped by 8 bases and J by 5 bases; unmatched bases: 12. The germline V gene has CDR1 MDHEN and CDR2 SYDVKM. The CDR3 DNA sequence: TGTGCCAGCTTTACTCCCGAGACAGGGGGCTATCAGCCCCAGCATTTT. Translation gives CASFTPETGGYQPQHF.

V is TRBV6-1 and J is TRBJ2-7; D is ambiguous. Germline V CDR1 and CDR2: MNHNS, SASEGT. V lost 3 bases and J 1 base, leaving 1 base between the germline ends. The length of the CDR3 is 11 residues. In DNA, the CDR3 is TGTGCCAGCAGTGATTCCTACGAGCAGTACTTC. Protein: CASSDSYEQYF.

This chain uses TRBV7-9 with TRBJ2-7, with 7 positions matching TRBD1. The CDR3 runs 14 residues. Germline trimming cut 2 bases from V and 5 bases from J; bases unmatched to any gene: 6. Looked up from germline, CDR1 is SEHNR and CDR2 is FQNEAQ (reference sequence). CDR3 bases: TGTGCCAGCAGCTTAAGCACAGGGGTCGACGAGCAGTACTTC. Protein: CASSLSTGVDEQYF.

This clone was picked up a small number of times. The V call is TRBV29-1, the J call TRBJ2-2, with TRBD1 matching over 10 bases. This CDR3 is 12 amino acids long. Germline-derived CDR1 and CDR2 are SQVTM and ANQGSEA. The CDR3 DNA reads TGCACCGGGACAGGGGCAACCGGGGAGCTGTTTTTT. Its translation: CTGTGATGELFF.

The rearrangement joins TRBV7-6 to TRBJ1-1; D not resolved. The V end lost 6 bases, the J end lost 5 bases, and 13 bases lay between the germline ends. The CDR3 spans 13 residues. The germline V gene encodes CDR1 SGHVS and CDR2 FNYEAQ. CDR3 in DNA: TGTGCCAGCAGTCAAGAGAAGGCGACTGAAGCTTTCTTT. Encoded protein: CASSQEKATEAFF.

The V and J genes are TRBV6-1 and TRBJ1-1; D not resolved. The CDR3 is made up of 17 amino acids. CDR1 is MNHNS, CDR2 SASEGT, per germline. The germline V and J ends were trimmed by 1 base and 2 bases, with 17 bases remaining between them. DNA of the CDR3: TGTGCCAGCAGTGAAGAGGACGGACCCAGACTCAACACTGAAGCTTTCTTT. This sequence encodes CASSEEDGPRLNTEAFF.

The chain joins TRBV5-1 to TRBJ1-1; TRBD1 matches 7 bases. Germline V gene lookup returns CDR1 SGHRS and CDR2 YFSETQ. The CDR3 length is 16 residues. The trim removed 0 bases at V and 3 bases at J, leaving 8 bases unmatched. The CDR3 reads CASSLVGTVGYTEAFF. In DNA, the CDR3 is TGCGCCAGCAGCTTGGTGGGGACAGTTGGGTACACTGAAGCTTTCTTT. The full variable domain, its missing parts supplied by reference TRBV5-1 and TRBJ1-1, is KAGVTQTPRYLIKTRGQQVTLSCSPISGHRSVSWYQQTPGQGLQFLFEYFSETQRNKGNFPGRFSGRQFSNSRSEMNVSTLELGDSALYLCASSLVGTVGYTEAFFGQGTRLTVV.

The rearrangement links TRBV9 to TRBJ1-1; no clear D. The length of the CDR3 is 12 residues. Trimming took off 4 bases at V and 3 bases at J, with 7 bases between the two ends. Germline V gives CDR1 SGDLS, CDR2 YYNGEE. CDR3 coding DNA: TGTGCCAGCAGCCCCCCCGACACTGAAGCTTTCTTT. This translates into CASSPPDTEAFF.

The genes are TRBV29-1 and TRBJ2-7; the match to TRBD1 covers 10 bases. The V and J ends lost 7 bases and 4 bases, in that order; junction bases with no gene match: 4. In germline, CDR1 is SQVTM, CDR2 ANQGSEA. The CDR3 runs to 12 residues. The chain's CDR3 is CSAGTGEYEQYF. The CDR3 nucleotides read TGCAGCGCTGGGACAGGGGAATACGAGCAGTACTTC.

This clone was picked up one time. The chain combines TRBV5-5 with TRBJ2-7, with 12 nucleotides matching TRBD1. The CDR3 loop spans 16 amino acids. In germline, CDR1 is SGHKS, CDR2 YYEKEE (reference sequence). The V and J ends lost 4 bases and 4 bases, in that order; junction bases with no gene match: 9. As DNA, the CDR3 is TGTGCCAGCAGCAGGAATCCGGGACAGGGGGCATACGAGCAGTACTTC. It encodes CASSRNPGQGAYEQYF.

The chain employs TRBV29-1 and TRBJ1-1, with a possible D match to TRBD1 (5 bases). The length of the CDR3 is 12 residues. In germline, CDR1 is SQVTM, CDR2 ANQGSEA. Trimming removed 4 bases at V and 4 bases at J, with 10 bases between. CDR3 residues: CSVGGVSTEAFF. Here the CDR3 DNA reads TGCAGCGTTGGAGGGGTTTCCACTGAAGCTTTCTTT. Complete variable domain (other parts from reference TRBV29-1 and TRBJ1-1): SAVISQKPSRDICQRGTSLTIQCQVDSQVTMMFWYRQQPGQSLTLIATANQGSEATYESGFVIDKFPISRPNLTFSTLTVSNMSPEDSSIYLCSVGGVSTEAFFGQGTRLTVV.

The V and J genes are TRBV9 and TRBJ2-2; D call uncertain. This CDR3 is 14 amino acids long. The V gene's germline CDR1 is SGDLS and CDR2 YYNGEE. Trimming left V 1 base short and J 4 bases short, with 8 bases between. The CDR3 DNA reads TGTGCCAGCAGCGTAACACTTAGCACCGGGGAGCTGTTTTTT. It translates to CASSVTLSTGELFF.

The chain has TRBV4-1 and TRBJ1-2, with 7 bases aligning to TRBD1. Germline V gene lookup returns CDR1 MGHRA and CDR2 YSYEKL. CDR3 length: 14 residues. V was pared by 4 bases and J by 8 bases, with 10 bases of the junction left unmatched. CDR3 sequence (DNA): TGCGCCAGCAGCCGTCCGGGAGGGGGCATAGGCTACACCTTC. Its protein is CASSRPGGGIGYTF.

This clone qualifies as medium-sized (0.01 to 0.1%). The rearrangement uses TRBV29-1 and TRBJ1-5, with TRBD1 matching over 8 bases. J was trimmed by 3 bases and V by 4 bases; bases with no gene match: 5. This CDR3 is 14 amino acids long. The germline gives CDR1 SQVTM, CDR2 ANQGSEA. The CDR3 reads CSVGTGRNNQPQHF. DNA of the CDR3: TGCAGCGTTGGGACAGGGAGAAACAATCAGCCCCAGCATTTT.